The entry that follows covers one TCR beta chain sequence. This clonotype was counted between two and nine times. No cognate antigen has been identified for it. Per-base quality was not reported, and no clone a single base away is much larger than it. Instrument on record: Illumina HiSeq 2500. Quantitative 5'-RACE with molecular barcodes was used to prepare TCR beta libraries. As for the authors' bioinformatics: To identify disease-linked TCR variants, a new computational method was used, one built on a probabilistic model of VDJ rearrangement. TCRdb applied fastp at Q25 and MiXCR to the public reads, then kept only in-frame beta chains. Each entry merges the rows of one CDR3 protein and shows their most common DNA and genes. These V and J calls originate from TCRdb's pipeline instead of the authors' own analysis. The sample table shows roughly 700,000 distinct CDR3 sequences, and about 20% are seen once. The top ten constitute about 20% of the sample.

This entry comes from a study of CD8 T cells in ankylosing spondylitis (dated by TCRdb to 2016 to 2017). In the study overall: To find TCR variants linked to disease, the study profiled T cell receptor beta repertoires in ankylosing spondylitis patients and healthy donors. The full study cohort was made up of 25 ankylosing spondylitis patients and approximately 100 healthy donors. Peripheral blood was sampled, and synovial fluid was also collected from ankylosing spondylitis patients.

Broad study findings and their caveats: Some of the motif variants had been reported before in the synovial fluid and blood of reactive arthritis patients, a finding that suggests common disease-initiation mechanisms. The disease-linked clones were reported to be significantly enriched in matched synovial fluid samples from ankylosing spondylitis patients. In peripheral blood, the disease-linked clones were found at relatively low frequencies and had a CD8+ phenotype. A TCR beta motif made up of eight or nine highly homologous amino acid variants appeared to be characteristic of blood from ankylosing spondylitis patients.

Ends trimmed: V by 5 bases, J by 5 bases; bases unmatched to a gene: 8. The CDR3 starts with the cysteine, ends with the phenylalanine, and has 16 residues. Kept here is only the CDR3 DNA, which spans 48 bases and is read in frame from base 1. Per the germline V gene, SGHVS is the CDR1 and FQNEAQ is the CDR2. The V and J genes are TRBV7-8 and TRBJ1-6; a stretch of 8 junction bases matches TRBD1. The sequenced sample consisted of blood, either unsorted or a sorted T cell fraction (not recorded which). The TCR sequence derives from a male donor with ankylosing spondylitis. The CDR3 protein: CASSLRTGYNNSPLHF. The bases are TGTGCCAGCAGCCTTAGGACAGGGTATAATAATTCACCCCTCCACTTT.